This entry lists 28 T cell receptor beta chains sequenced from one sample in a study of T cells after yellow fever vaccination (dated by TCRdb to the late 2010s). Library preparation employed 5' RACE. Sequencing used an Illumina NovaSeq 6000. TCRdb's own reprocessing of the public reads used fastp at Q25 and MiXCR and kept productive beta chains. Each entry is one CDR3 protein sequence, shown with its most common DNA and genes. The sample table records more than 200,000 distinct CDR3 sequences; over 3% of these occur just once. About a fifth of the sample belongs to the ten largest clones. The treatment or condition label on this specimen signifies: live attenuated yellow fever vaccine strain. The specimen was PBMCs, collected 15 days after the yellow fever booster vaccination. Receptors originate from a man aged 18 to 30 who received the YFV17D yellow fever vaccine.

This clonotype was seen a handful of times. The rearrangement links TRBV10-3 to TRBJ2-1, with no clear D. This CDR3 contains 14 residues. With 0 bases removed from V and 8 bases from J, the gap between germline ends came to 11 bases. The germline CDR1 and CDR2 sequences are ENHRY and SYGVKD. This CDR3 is CAISESLKEHEQFF. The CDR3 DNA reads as TGTGCCATCAGTGAGTCCCTAAAAGAACATGAGCAGTTCTTC.

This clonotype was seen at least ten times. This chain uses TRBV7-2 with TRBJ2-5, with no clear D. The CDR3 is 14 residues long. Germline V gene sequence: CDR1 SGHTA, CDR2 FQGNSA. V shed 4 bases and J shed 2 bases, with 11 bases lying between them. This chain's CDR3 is CASSYTNSQETQYF. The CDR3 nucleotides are TGTGCCAGCAGCTACACAAACTCACAAGAGACCCAGTACTTC.

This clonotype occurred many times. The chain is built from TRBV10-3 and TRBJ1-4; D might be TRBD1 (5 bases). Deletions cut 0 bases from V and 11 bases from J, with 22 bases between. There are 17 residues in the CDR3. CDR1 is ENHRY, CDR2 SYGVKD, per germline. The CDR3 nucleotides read TGTGCCATCAGTGAGTCGAAAGGGGCAGGGTCGGATACGAAACTGTTTTTT. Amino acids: CAISESKGAGSDTKLFF.

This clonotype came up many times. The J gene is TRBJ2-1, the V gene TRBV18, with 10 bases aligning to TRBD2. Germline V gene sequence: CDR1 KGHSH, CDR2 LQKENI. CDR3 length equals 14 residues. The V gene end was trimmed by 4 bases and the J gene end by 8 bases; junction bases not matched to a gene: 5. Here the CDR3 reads CASSQLAGGYEQFF. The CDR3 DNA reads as TGTGCCAGCTCACAGTTAGCGGGGGGCTATGAGCAGTTCTTC.

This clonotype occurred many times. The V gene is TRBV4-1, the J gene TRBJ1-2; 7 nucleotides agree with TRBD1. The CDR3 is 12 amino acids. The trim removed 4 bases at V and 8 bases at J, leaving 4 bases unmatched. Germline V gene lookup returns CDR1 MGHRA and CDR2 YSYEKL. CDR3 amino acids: CASSRRDRGYTF. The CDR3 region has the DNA TGCGCCAGCAGCCGCCGGGACAGAGGCTACACCTTC.

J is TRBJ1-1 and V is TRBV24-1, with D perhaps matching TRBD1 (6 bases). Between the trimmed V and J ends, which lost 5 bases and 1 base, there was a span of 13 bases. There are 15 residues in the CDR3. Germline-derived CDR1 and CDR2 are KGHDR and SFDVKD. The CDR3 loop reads CATSVLQGKNTEAFF. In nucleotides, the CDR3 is TGTGCCACCAGTGTTCTTCAGGGGAAGAACACTGAAGCTTTCTTT.

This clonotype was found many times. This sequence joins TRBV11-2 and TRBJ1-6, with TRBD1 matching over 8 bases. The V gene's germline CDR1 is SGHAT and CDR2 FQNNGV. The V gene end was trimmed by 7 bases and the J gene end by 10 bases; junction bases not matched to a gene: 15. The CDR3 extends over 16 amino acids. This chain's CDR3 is CASTPEGQGGLSPLHF. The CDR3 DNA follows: TGTGCCAGCACCCCGGAAGGACAGGGAGGACTCTCACCCCTCCACTTT.

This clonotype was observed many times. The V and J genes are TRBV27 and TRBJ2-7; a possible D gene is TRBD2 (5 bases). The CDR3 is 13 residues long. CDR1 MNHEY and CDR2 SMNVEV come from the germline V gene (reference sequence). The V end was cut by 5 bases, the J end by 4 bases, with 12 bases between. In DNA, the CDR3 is TGTGCCAGCAGTGCAGGAGGATCATACGAGCAGTACGTC. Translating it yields CASSAGGSYEQYV.

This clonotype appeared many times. CDR3 region: CASSFEPTGVDQPQHF. The CDR3 DNA reads as TGTGCCAGCAGCTTCGAACCGACAGGGGTAGATCAGCCCCAGCATTTT. V gene TRBV7-2 combines with J gene TRBJ1-5; 8 bases are a match to TRBD1. Germline CDR1 and CDR2: SGHTA and FQGNSA. V lost 3 bases, J lost 5 bases, and 9 bases stayed unmatched. This CDR3 comprises 16 residues. Supplemented by reference TRBV7-2 and TRBJ1-5, the full variable domain reads GAGVSQSPSNKVTEKGKDVELRCDPISGHTALYWYRQSLGQGLEFLIYFQGNSAPDKSGLPSDRFSAERTGGSVSTLTIQRTQQEDSAVYLCASSFEPTGVDQPQHFGDGTRLSIL.

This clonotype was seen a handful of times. CDR3 residues: CASGYSDRTGELFF. In nucleotides, the CDR3 is TGTGCCAGCGGCTACTCCGACAGAACCGGGGAGCTGTTTTTT. This chain joins TRBV27 and TRBJ2-2, with D possibly matching TRBD1 (5 bases). The CDR3 runs to 14 residues. Germline V gene data show CDR1 as MNHEY and CDR2 as SMNVEV (reference sequence). V was cut by 8 bases and J by 5 bases, with 15 bases left in between.

The CDR3, as DNA: TGTGCCAGCAGCTTAGAGGGCTGGACTAGCACAGATACGCAGTATTTT. Protein product: CASSLEGWTSTDTQYF. The chain has TRBV11-2 and TRBJ2-3; D might be TRBD2 (5 bases). V was shortened by 0 bases and J by 0 bases, with 10 bases between the two germline ends. The CDR3 sequence is 16 residues long. The V gene's germline CDR1 is SGHAT and CDR2 FQNNGV. The full variable domain, with the rest looked up from reference TRBV11-2 and TRBJ2-3, is EAGVAQSPRYKIIEKRQSVAFWCNPISGHATLYWYQQILGQGPKLLIQFQNNGVVDDSQLPKDRFSAERLKGVDSTLKIQPAKLEDSAVYLCASSLEGWTSTDTQYFGPGTRLTVL.

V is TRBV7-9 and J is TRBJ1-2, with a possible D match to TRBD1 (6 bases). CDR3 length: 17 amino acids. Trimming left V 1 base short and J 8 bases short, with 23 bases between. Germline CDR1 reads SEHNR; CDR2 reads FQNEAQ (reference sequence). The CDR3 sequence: CASSLDVWGRVLKGYTF. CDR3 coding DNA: TGTGCCAGCAGCTTAGATGTCTGGGGGCGAGTTTTAAAAGGCTACACCTTC.

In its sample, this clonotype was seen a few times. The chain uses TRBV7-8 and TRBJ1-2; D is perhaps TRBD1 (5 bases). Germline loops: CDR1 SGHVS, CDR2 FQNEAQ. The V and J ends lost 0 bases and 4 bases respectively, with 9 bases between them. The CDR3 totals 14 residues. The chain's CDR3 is CASSLAWGTYGYTF. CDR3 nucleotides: TGTGCCAGCAGCTTAGCGTGGGGGACCTATGGCTACACCTTC.

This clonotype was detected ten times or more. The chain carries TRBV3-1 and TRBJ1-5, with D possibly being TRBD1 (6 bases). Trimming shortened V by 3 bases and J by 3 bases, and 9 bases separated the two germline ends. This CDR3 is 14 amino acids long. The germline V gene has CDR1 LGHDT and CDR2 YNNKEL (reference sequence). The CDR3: CASSHTGNNQPQHF. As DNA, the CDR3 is TGTGCCAGCAGCCATACAGGGAACAATCAGCCCCAGCATTTT.

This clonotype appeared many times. In DNA form, the CDR3 reads TGTGCCAGCACCCCACCAGAGAGCTTCGTCTACGAGCAGTACTTC. Its translation is CASTPPESFVYEQYF. The genes are TRBV7-3 and TRBJ2-7; D is unclear. The V gene's germline CDR1 is SGHTA and CDR2 FQGTGA. The CDR3 length is 15 residues. Trimming removed 7 bases at V and 3 bases at J, with 19 bases between. Full variable domain (rest looked up from reference TRBV7-3 and TRBJ2-7): GAGVSQTPSNKVTEKGKYVELRCDPISGHTALYWYRQSLGQGPEFLIYFQGTGAADDSGLPNDRFFAVRPEGSVSTLKIQRTERGDSAVYLCASTPPESFVYEQYFGPGTRLTVT.

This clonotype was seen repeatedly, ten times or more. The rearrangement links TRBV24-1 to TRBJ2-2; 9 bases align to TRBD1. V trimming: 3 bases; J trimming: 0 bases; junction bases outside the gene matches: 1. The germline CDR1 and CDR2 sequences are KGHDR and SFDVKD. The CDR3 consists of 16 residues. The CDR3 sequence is CATSDDRGANTGELFF. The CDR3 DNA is TGTGCCACCAGTGATGACAGGGGGGCGAACACCGGGGAGCTGTTTTTT.

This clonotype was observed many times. CDR3 residues: CASSQGFGRAQYF. The CDR3 DNA is TGCGCCAGCAGCCAAGGATTTGGGAGGGCGCAGTATTTT. The chain is built from TRBV4-3 and TRBJ2-3, with 7 nucleotides matching TRBD2. Germline V gene data show CDR1 as LGHNA and CDR2 as YSLEER. V was pared by 1 base and J by 10 bases, with 5 bases of the junction left unmatched. The CDR3 runs 13 residues.

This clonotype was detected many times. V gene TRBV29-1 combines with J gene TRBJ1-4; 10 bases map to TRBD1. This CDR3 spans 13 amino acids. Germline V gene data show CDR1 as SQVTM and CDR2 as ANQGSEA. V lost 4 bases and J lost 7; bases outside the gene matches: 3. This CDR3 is CSVAWDRGEKLFF. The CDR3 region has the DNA TGCAGCGTTGCGTGGGACAGGGGTGAAAAACTGTTTTTT.

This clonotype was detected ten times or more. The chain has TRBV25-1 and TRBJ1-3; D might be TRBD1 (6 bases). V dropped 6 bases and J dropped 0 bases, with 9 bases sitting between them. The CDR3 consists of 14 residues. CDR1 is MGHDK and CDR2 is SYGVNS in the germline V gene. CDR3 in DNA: TGTGCCAGCAGAGACAGGACCTCTGGAAACACCATATATTTT. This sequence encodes CASRDRTSGNTIYF.

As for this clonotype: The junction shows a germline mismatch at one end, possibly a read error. CDR3 coding DNA: TGTGCCAGCAGTTTGGGCGGGACAGCTGGGGCCAACGTCCTGACTTTC. This translates into CASSLGGTAGANVLTF. V and J are TRBV5-8 and TRBJ2-6; D may be TRBD1 (7 bases). Germline V lookup: CDR1 SGHTS, CDR2 YDEGEE. There are 16 residues in the CDR3.

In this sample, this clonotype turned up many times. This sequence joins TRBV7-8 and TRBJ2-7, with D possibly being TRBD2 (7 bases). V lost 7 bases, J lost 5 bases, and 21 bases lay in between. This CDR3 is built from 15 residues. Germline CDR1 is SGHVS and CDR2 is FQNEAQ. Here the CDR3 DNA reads TGTGCCAGCAACCTCGCTGGGGGGGCCCGTGACGAGCAGTACTTC. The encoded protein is CASNLAGGARDEQYF.

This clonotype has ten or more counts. DNA of the CDR3: TGTGCCAGCAACCCTGTATGGGGGGGCTACAATGAGCAGTTCTTC. Translated: CASNPVWGGYNEQFF. This chain joins TRBV6-1 and TRBJ2-1; 7 nucleotides match TRBD2. This CDR3 is 15 amino acids long. From germline, CDR1 is MNHNS and CDR2 SASEGT. V shed 7 bases and J 3 bases; nucleotides not matched to a gene: 9.

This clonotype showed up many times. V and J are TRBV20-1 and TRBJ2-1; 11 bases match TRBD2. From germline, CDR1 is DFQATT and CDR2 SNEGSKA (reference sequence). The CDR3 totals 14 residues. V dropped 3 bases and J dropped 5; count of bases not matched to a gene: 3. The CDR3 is CSARTSGANNEQFF. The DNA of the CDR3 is TGCAGTGCTAGGACTAGCGGGGCGAACAATGAGCAGTTCTTC.

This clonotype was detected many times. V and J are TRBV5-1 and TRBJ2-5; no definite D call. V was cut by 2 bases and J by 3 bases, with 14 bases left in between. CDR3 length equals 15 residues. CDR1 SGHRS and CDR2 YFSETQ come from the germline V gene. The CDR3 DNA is TGCGCCAGCAGCTTCCCCTACAAGTCCGAAGAGACCCAGTACTTC. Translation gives CASSFPYKSEETQYF.

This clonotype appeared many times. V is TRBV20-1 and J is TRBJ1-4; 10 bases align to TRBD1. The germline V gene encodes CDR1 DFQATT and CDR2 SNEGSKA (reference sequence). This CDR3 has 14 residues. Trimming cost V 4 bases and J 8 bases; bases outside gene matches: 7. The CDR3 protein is CSAIGRQGAEKLFF. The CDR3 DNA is TGCAGTGCTATTGGTCGACAGGGGGCCGAAAAACTGTTTTTT.

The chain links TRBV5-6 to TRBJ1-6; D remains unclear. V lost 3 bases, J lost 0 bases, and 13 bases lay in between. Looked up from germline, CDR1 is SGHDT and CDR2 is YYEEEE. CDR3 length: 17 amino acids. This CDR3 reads CASSSPYRLSYNSPLHF. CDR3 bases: TGTGCCAGCAGCTCTCCCTACAGACTCTCCTATAATTCACCCCTCCACTTT.

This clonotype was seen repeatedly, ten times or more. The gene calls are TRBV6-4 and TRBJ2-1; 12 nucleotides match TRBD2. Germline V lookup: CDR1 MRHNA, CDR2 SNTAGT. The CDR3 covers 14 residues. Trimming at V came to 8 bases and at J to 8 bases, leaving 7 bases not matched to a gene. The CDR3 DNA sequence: TGTGCCAGCGCCCCTAGCGGGGGGGCCTATGAGCAGTTCTTC. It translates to CASAPSGGAYEQFF.

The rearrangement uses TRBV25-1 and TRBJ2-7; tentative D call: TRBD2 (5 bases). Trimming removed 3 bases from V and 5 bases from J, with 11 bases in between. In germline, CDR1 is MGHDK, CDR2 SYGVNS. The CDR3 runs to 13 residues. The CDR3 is CASSEVGGNEQYV. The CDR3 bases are TGTGCCAGCAGTGAGGTTGGAGGAAACGAGCAGTACGTC.